This entry lists 24 T cell receptor beta chains sequenced from one sample in a study of graft-versus-host responses after intestinal transplantation. The repertoire was sequenced with immunoSEQ multiplex PCR; TCRdb's copy has only in-frame clones and lacks some. The sample yields about 120,000 clones, about nine tenths seen once. Antigens for these TCRs are unknown. The sample in question was unstimulated CD4+ T cells sorted from spleen or lymph node cells, obtained before intestinal transplant. These receptors were collected from a human donor who received an intestinal transplant.

Here the CDR3 DNA reads TGTGCCAGCAGCTACGGAGACCGCGCCTACGAGCAGTACTTC. It encodes CASSYGDRAYEQYF. V is TRBV7-6 and J is TRBJ2-7; D unresolved. Germline V gene lookup returns CDR1 SGHVS and CDR2 FNYEAQ. The CDR3 length is 14 residues. The V end lost 4 bases, the J end lost 2 bases, and 12 bases lay between the germline ends.

This chain joins TRBV28 and TRBJ1-5; D is undetermined. Per the germline V gene, CDR1 is MDHEN and CDR2 is SYDVKM. This CDR3 region has 15 residues. Trimming took off 2 bases at V and 0 bases at J, with 8 bases between the two ends. The CDR3 DNA follows: TGTGCCAGCAGTTTAGATGGCCTTAGCAATCAGCCCCAGCATTTT. It is translated as CASSLDGLSNQPQHF.

The rearrangement joins TRBV27 to TRBJ1-2; D unclear. This CDR3 has 13 residues. Germline loops: CDR1 MNHEY, CDR2 SMNVEV (reference sequence). V lost 3 bases, J lost 2 bases, and 7 bases lay in between. This CDR3 is CASSFNKNYGYTF. In DNA form, the CDR3 reads TGTGCCAGCAGTTTTAACAAGAACTATGGCTACACCTTC.

V and J are TRBV5-1 and TRBJ1-5; no reliable D call. The CDR3 has 14 amino acids. Germline CDR1 and CDR2: SGHRS and YFSETQ. Trimming stripped 0 bases from V and 2 bases from J, with 6 bases between. The CDR3 spells CASSLDPGNQPQHF. DNA of the CDR3: TGCGCCAGCAGCTTGGACCCAGGCAATCAGCCCCAGCATTTT.

The chain couples TRBV28 to TRBJ2-3, with TRBD2 identical over 7 bases. Trimming removed 5 bases from V and 4 bases from J; junction bases left unmatched: 15. CDR3 length: 17 amino acids. CDR1 and CDR2 (germline): MDHEN, SYDVKM. For the CDR3, the DNA is TGTGCCAGCAGTCTTCTCTTGGGGAGCGGGAAGGCAGATACGCAGTATTTT. Its protein is CASSLLLGSGKADTQYF.

The V and J genes are TRBV27 and TRBJ2-5; 8 nucleotides align to TRBD1. V lost 2 bases, J lost 2 bases, and 10 bases stayed unmatched. The CDR3 totals 17 residues. Germline assignment: CDR1 MNHEY and CDR2 SMNVEV (reference sequence). CDR3 region: CASSLTSPGQGQETQYF. CDR3 nucleotide sequence: TGTGCCAGCAGTTTAACTTCCCCCGGACAGGGTCAAGAGACCCAGTACTTC.

The chain is built from TRBV15 and TRBJ2-5, with 8 bases lining up with TRBD1. Per the germline V gene, CDR1 is LNHNV and CDR2 is YYDKDF (reference sequence). The CDR3 covers 15 residues. The V segment lost 5 bases and the J segment 6 bases; nucleotides outside the gene matches: 11. The chain's CDR3 is CATSLPTGDGKTQYF. The CDR3, as DNA: TGTGCCACCAGCCTACCGACAGGGGACGGAAAGACCCAGTACTTC.

The J gene is TRBJ1-2, the V gene TRBV29-1; D unresolved. V was shortened by 0 bases and J by 4 bases, with 6 bases between the two germline ends. The germline V gene encodes CDR1 SQVTM and CDR2 ANQGSEA. The CDR3 is made up of 12 amino acids. The DNA of the CDR3 is TGCAGCGTTGAAGAAAAGCCCTATGGCTACACCTTC. It codes for CSVEEKPYGYTF.

This clone has only a few counts. The chain uses TRBV5-1 and TRBJ1-6, with 8 bases identical to TRBD1. With V trimmed by 1 base and J by 9 bases, 9 bases remained unmatched. CDR1 is SGHRS and CDR2 is YFSETQ in the germline V gene. The CDR3 has 16 amino acids. The CDR3 sequence is CASSLLVRGPTSPLHF. As DNA, the CDR3 is TGCGCCAGCAGCTTGCTTGTCAGGGGGCCGACTTCACCCCTCCACTTT.

The V gene is TRBV28, the J gene TRBJ2-5; D is unclear. This CDR3 has 15 amino acids. V dropped 2 bases and J dropped 3 bases, with 13 bases sitting between them. The germline V gene has CDR1 MDHEN and CDR2 SYDVKM. CDR3 DNA sequence: TGTGCCAGCAGTTTAGTACGACTCGGTGAAGAGACCCAGTACTTC. Its translation is CASSLVRLGEETQYF.

The gene calls are TRBV10-3 and TRBJ2-7, with D tentatively TRBD1 (6 bases). V dropped 2 bases and J dropped 2 bases, with 13 bases sitting between them. CDR1 ENHRY and CDR2 SYGVKD come from the germline V gene. This CDR3 is built from 15 residues. CDR3 nucleotide sequence: TGTGCCATCAGTGAGGGAAAAGACAGGACCTACGAGCAGTACTTC. Translating gives CAISEGKDRTYEQYF.

This clone has only one observation. This chain connects TRBV7-2 to TRBJ1-2; 10 bases are a match to TRBD1. This CDR3 is built from 13 residues. The V segment lost 6 bases and the J segment 6 bases; nucleotides outside the gene matches: 4. Germline lookup yields CDR1 SGHTA and CDR2 FQGNSA. The CDR3 sequence: CASSRTGGDGYTF. CDR3 sequence (DNA): TGTGCCAGCAGTCGGACAGGGGGGGATGGCTACACCTTC.

This sequence joins TRBV5-1 and TRBJ1-1; D remains ambiguous. The CDR3 contains 14 residues. Germline loops: CDR1 SGHRS, CDR2 YFSETQ. The germline V and J ends were trimmed by 0 bases and 0 bases, with 6 bases remaining between them. The CDR3 DNA follows: TGCGCCAGCAGCTTGGGGCATGTGAACACTGAAGCTTTCTTT. This encodes CASSLGHVNTEAFF.

This chain links TRBV5-4 with TRBJ2-3, with TRBD2 identical over 8 bases. The CDR3 length is 16 residues. The junction had 7 bases not matched to a gene; V was cut back by 0 bases and J by 4 bases. The germline V gene encodes CDR1 SGHNT and CDR2 YYREEE (reference sequence). CDR3 nucleotide sequence: TGTGCCAGCAGCTTGGAGGTCGGGAGGGCCCCAGATACGCAGTATTTT. It yields the protein CASSLEVGRAPDTQYF.

The rearrangement joins TRBV21-1 to TRBJ2-7; the D segment call TRBD1 is taken from the table without a DNA check. TRBV21-1 is noted as a pseudogene. CDR3 length equals 16 residues. CDR3 sequence: CASSKALGTGSYEQYF. Here the CDR3 DNA reads TGTGCCAGCAGCAAGGCTTTGGGAACAGGATCCTACGAGCAGTACTTC.

The V call is TRBV7-6, the J call TRBJ2-2; 10 nucleotides match TRBD2. The CDR3 contains 16 residues. Unmatched junction bases numbered 3, after V lost 1 base and J lost 4 bases. From germline, CDR1 is SGHVS and CDR2 FNYEAQ. DNA for the CDR3: TGTGCCAGCAGCTTAGGACTAGCGGGTCCCACCGGGGAGCTGTTTTTT. The encoded protein is CASSLGLAGPTGELFF.

V usage is TRBV7-8 and J usage is TRBJ1-2; maybe TRBD1 (6 bases). This CDR3 is built from 13 residues. Deletions cut 3 bases from V and 4 bases from J, with 9 bases between. The germline V gene has CDR1 SGHVS and CDR2 FQNEAQ. In DNA, the CDR3 is TGTGCCAGCAGCTTCGACAGGTTCTATGGCTACACCTTC. Protein: CASSFDRFYGYTF.

The chain has TRBV4-3 and TRBJ1-3, with 8 bases fitting TRBD1. V was pared by 0 bases and J by 8 bases, with 12 bases of the junction left unmatched. CDR1 is LGHNA, CDR2 YSLEER, per germline. This CDR3 comprises 17 residues. In DNA form, the CDR3 reads TGCGCCAGCAGCCAAGATTTGGAGGCGGACAGGGTCGACACCATATATTTT. This encodes CASSQDLEADRVDTIYF.

There are a few counts of this clone. The chain has TRBV30 and TRBJ2-7; D gene ambiguous. With 0 bases removed from V and 6 bases from J, the gap between germline ends came to 9 bases. The CDR3 extends over 12 amino acids. Germline V CDR1 and CDR2: GTSNPN, SVGIG (reference sequence). CDR3 in DNA: TGTGCCTGGAGTGTACCCCTTAGCGAGCAGTACTTC. This codes for CAWSVPLSEQYF.

The CDR3 nucleotides are TGTGCCAGCAGTGAGGGACTAGCGGGAGGGACAGATACGCAGTATTTT. Translated: CASSEGLAGGTDTQYF. The V and J genes are TRBV2 and TRBJ2-3; 16 nucleotides align to TRBD2. CDR1 is SNHLY and CDR2 is FYNNEI in the germline V gene. This CDR3 is 16 amino acids long. The V and J ends lost 3 bases and 3 bases, in that order; junction bases with no gene match: 0.

The V call is TRBV18, the J call TRBJ2-3; 7 bases are a match to TRBD2. V trimming: 3 bases; J trimming: 6 bases; junction bases outside the gene matches: 0. Germline values: CDR1 KGHSH, CDR2 LQKENI. The CDR3 is 12 residues long. The CDR3 spells CASSPRGDTQYF. DNA of the CDR3: TGTGCCAGCTCACCGCGGGGGGATACGCAGTATTTT.

J is TRBJ1-2 and V is TRBV27; a possible D gene is TRBD1 (5 bases). Per germline, CDR1 MNHEY and CDR2 SMNVEV (reference sequence). This CDR3 comprises 13 residues. Trimming left V 2 bases short and J 4 bases short, with 8 bases between. CDR3 in amino acids: CASSLRGGYGYTF. In nucleotides, the CDR3 is TGTGCCAGCAGTTTACGGGGGGGCTATGGCTACACCTTC.

V usage is TRBV4-1 and J usage is TRBJ2-3; possibly TRBD2 for D (5 bases). This CDR3 is built from 15 residues. In germline, CDR1 is MGHRA, CDR2 YSYEKL. V lost 4 bases and J 0 bases, leaving 11 bases between the germline ends. The CDR3 region is CASSLEAGSTDTQYF. The CDR3 DNA is TGCGCCAGCAGCCTGGAGGCAGGTAGCACAGATACGCAGTATTTT.

The chain joins TRBV28 to TRBJ1-2; D perhaps matches TRBD1 (5 bases). CDR1 and CDR2 (germline): MDHEN, SYDVKM. The CDR3 spans 14 residues. Trimming shortened V by 3 bases and J by 8 bases, and 16 bases separated the two germline ends. The CDR3 loop reads CASSFRQGASGYTF. The DNA for the CDR3 is TGTGCCAGCAGTTTCCGACAAGGGGCAAGCGGCTACACCTTC.